This T cell receptor (beta chain) was observed in a study of glioma-infiltrating T cells. Study-level results: Non-neoplastic patients had below-expected tissue-blood divergence, while all gliomas exceeded expectation. Very few CDR3 sequences were shared between tissue and blood.

The iRepertoire nested amplicon-rescue multiplex PCR amplified TCR alpha and beta CDR3s from RNA. For one-step reverse transcription and amplification, 100-400 ng of tissue mRNA or PBMC total RNA was used. TCRdb analysed the multiplex PCR reads with MiXCR anew, one entry per CDR3 protein. Counted here are under 200,000 distinct CDR3 sequences, around 40% occurring once; the ten biggest clones make up roughly 5.4%. For this clonotype: Antigen specificity is unknown. This clone may be a read error of a much larger clone one base away.

This TCR was recovered from a human donor with low-grade glioma or glioblastoma, undergoing nonglioma brain surgery, or in good health (not recorded which). Sequenced sample: glioma tissue, nonneoplastic brain tissue, or PBMCs (not recorded which).

The CDR3 DNA is TGTGCCAGTAGTATGTCGACATGGATGGGTCAGCCCCAGCATTTT. Its protein is CASSMSTWMGQPQHF. The V gene is TRBV19, the J gene TRBJ1-5; D is ambiguous. Trimming cost V 3 bases and J 6 bases, with 15 bases left between them. CDR3 length: 15 residues. Germline lookup yields CDR1 LNHDA and CDR2 SQIVND (reference sequence).